This T cell receptor (beta chain) is drawn from a study of metastatic and nonmetastatic thyroid tumors. No patient had received any treatment before thyroid surgery. There are 17 residues in the CDR3. J was trimmed by 5 bases and V by 0 bases; bases with no gene match: 8. Germline V CDR1 and CDR2: MNHNS, SASEGT. TCRdb reassembled clones from the PCR reads with MiXCR. The sample yields under 5,000 clones, around a fifth seen once. Sequencing was performed on tumor tissue. The sequence was collected from a female donor with papillary thyroid cancer or a benign thyroid nodule (not recorded which). Some clones in this sample may be carry-over from other donors' samples. The chain joins TRBV6-1 to TRBJ1-5; 9 bases map to TRBD1. The CDR3 region is CASSEAGWGQGHQPQHF. The CDR3 DNA is TGTGCCAGCAGTGAAGCTGGTTGGGGACAGGGCCATCAGCCCCAGCATTTT.